One sample yielded the 25 T cell receptor beta chains listed below, sequenced in a study of vaccination and CD4 T cells after COVID-19. The Oncomine TCR Beta short-read assay sequenced DNA from cultured CD4+ T cells. TCRdb fed the PCR reads into MiXCR, producing one record per CDR3 protein. The table shows some 8,300 distinct CDR3 sequences, with around a third occurring only once. No antigen has been identified for these receptors. Treatment denoted: 10-day PBMC culture with coronavirus spike peptide pools or control peptides (ViraFEST assay). Collection of the unexposed donor's CD4+ T cells took place before the COVID-19 pandemic (2011-2018). Sequenced material: CD4+ T cells from blood, cultured in vitro. These receptor sequences come from a human donor in good health.

The chain employs TRBV19 and TRBJ2-7; D unclear. The CDR3 covers 13 residues. The V gene lost 8 bases and the J gene lost 3 bases, with 14 bases spanning the gap. The V gene's germline CDR1 is LNHDA and CDR2 SQIVND (reference sequence). As DNA, the CDR3 is TGTGCCAGTTCAGGTATAGGGTACTACGAGCAGTACTTC. Translation: CASSGIGYYEQYF.

The chain uses TRBV4-2 and TRBJ2-1; 8 bases align to TRBD2. Losses at the gene ends were 1 base for V and 8 bases for J; bases not matched to a gene: 10. Per germline, CDR1 LGHNA and CDR2 YNFKEQ. This CDR3 is 16 amino acids long. CDR3: CASSQAGGQPGHEQFF. DNA for the CDR3: TGTGCCAGCAGCCAAGCGGGGGGGCAACCAGGACATGAGCAGTTCTTC.

The chain employs TRBV6-4 and TRBJ1-2; D might be TRBD1 (5 bases). The V gene lost 3 bases and the J gene lost 5 bases, with 13 bases spanning the gap. This CDR3 has 14 amino acids. Germline loops: CDR1 MRHNA, CDR2 SNTAGT. The CDR3 sequence is CASSEQAVLYGYTF. The CDR3 coding sequence is TGTGCCAGCAGTGAACAGGCAGTGTTATATGGCTACACCTTC.

This chain connects TRBV2 to TRBJ1-3; 7 positions agree with TRBD1. V was clipped by 9 bases and J by 7 bases; unmatched bases: 9. The CDR3 covers 13 residues. Germline lookup yields CDR1 SNHLY and CDR2 FYNNEI. Written as DNA, the CDR3 is TGTGCCAGTGACGACAGGGCCGGCAACACCATATATTTT. Protein sequence: CASDDRAGNTIYF.

The chain uses TRBV11-2 and TRBJ2-2; 8 bases match TRBD1. V dropped 1 base and J dropped 5; count of bases not matched to a gene: 3. The germline V gene encodes CDR1 SGHAT and CDR2 FQNNGV. The CDR3 contains 15 residues. The CDR3 sequence is CASSLGTGRTGELFF. CDR3 in DNA: TGTGCCAGCAGCTTAGGGACAGGGCGGACCGGGGAGCTGTTTTTT.

This clonotype was picked up a small number of times. The V call is TRBV6-5, the J call TRBJ2-3, with a tentative D call TRBD1 (6 bases). This CDR3 spans 15 amino acids. With 2 bases removed from V and 0 bases from J, the gap between germline ends came to 9 bases. Germline V gene sequence: CDR1 MNHEY, CDR2 SVGAGI. The CDR3 DNA follows: TGTGCCAGCAGTTACGGGGGCCTAAGCACAGATACGCAGTATTTT. Its protein is CASSYGGLSTDTQYF.

Concerning this clonotype: The junction does not match germline at one end; this may be a read error. J is TRBJ2-1 and V is TRBV11-2, with 7 bases fitting TRBD1. The CDR3 has 21 residues. Per germline, CDR1 SGHAT and CDR2 FQNNGV. The CDR3 DNA is TGTGCCAGCAGCTCCCCGTATAGGGGACAGCAGCTAGGATTCTCCGACAATGAGCAGTTCTTC. Encoded protein: CASSSPYRGQQLGFSDNEQFF.

This clonotype was seen a few times. The V gene is TRBV30, the J gene TRBJ2-5; D gene uncertain. The germline V gene has CDR1 GTSNPN and CDR2 SVGIG (reference sequence). This CDR3 is 12 amino acids long. Trimming removed 2 bases from V and 1 base from J, with 5 bases in between. For the CDR3, the DNA is TGTGCCTGGAGTTCCGTCCAAGAGACCCAGTACTTC. Translation gives CAWSSVQETQYF. Full variable domain (missing parts from reference TRBV30 and TRBJ2-5): SQTIHQWPATLVQPVGSPLSLECTVEGTSNPNLYWYRQAAGRGLQLLFYSVGIGQISSEVPQNLSASRPQDRQFILSSKKLLLSDSGFYLCAWSSVQETQYFGPGTRLLVL.

The chain uses TRBV19 and TRBJ1-1, with 8 bases that match TRBD1. The length of the CDR3 is 17 residues. Trimming took 5 bases from V and 0 from J; bases not matched to a gene: 11. Germline lookup yields CDR1 LNHDA and CDR2 SQIVND (reference sequence). The CDR3 DNA is TGTGCCAGTAGTCCCCGGGCAGGGGGCCGCATGAACACTGAAGCTTTCTTT. Protein sequence: CASSPRAGGRMNTEAFF.

The chain is built from TRBV11-2 and TRBJ2-3; D uncertain. Trimming took 1 base from V and 2 from J, leaving 7 bases between them. Germline V CDR1 and CDR2: SGHAT, FQNNGV. CDR3 length: 14 amino acids. CDR3 loop: CASSLAAYTDTQYF. DNA for the CDR3: TGTGCCAGCAGCTTAGCCGCGTACACAGATACGCAGTATTTT.

The V and J genes are TRBV10-3 and TRBJ1-2, with 7 bases that match TRBD1. V trimming: 7 bases; J trimming: 12 bases; junction bases outside the gene matches: 23. The CDR3 is 16 residues long. The V gene's germline CDR1 is ENHRY and CDR2 SYGVKD. The CDR3 bases are TGTGCCATCACACCGGGTGACAGGGAGGTCGGACACGGCCACACCTTC. Protein product: CAITPGDREVGHGHTF.

The chain joins TRBV19 to TRBJ1-5; D possibly corresponds to TRBD1 (5 bases). The CDR3 spans 16 residues. V lost 3 bases, J lost 1 base, and 13 bases lay in between. Germline values: CDR1 LNHDA, CDR2 SQIVND (reference sequence). The CDR3, as DNA: TGTGCCAGTAGTATCTCAATGGGGACCAGCAATCAGCCCCAGCATTTT. This encodes CASSISMGTSNQPQHF.

The rearrangement uses TRBV20-1 and TRBJ2-4, with 13 bases aligning to TRBD2. The CDR3 length is 16 residues. The trim removed 1 base at V and 12 bases at J, leaving 12 bases unmatched. CDR1 DFQATT and CDR2 SNEGSKA come from the germline V gene (reference sequence). In DNA form, the CDR3 reads TGCAGTGCTAGAGGCCTGACTAGCGGGGGGTCTGACACTCAGTACTTC. Translating it yields CSARGLTSGGSDTQYF.

The genes are TRBV6-2 or TRBV6-3 and TRBJ2-3; D tentatively fits TRBD1 or TRBD2 (6 bases each). There are 15 residues in the CDR3. The germline V gene has CDR1 MNHEY and CDR2 SVGEGT. V was cut by 2 bases and J by 6 bases, with 15 bases left in between. The CDR3, as DNA: TGTGCCAGCAGTTACACCGGGGGCTTCGTCGATACGCAGTATTTT. Residues: CASSYTGGFVDTQYF.

The V call is TRBV4-1, the J call TRBJ2-3; 11 bases match TRBD2. Germline V gene sequence: CDR1 MGHRA, CDR2 YSYEKL. Losses at the gene ends were 5 bases for V and 4 bases for J; bases not matched to a gene: 8. This CDR3 comprises 16 residues. CDR3 in amino acids: CASSFSGGGAADTQYF. CDR3 DNA sequence: TGCGCCAGCAGCTTTAGCGGGGGGGGCGCCGCAGATACGCAGTATTTT.

J is TRBJ1-4 and V is TRBV6-1; tentatively, D is TRBD1 (5 bases). CDR1 and CDR2 (germline): MNHNS, SASEGT. Trimming took 4 bases from V and 2 from J, leaving 11 bases between them. The CDR3 sequence is 15 residues long. CDR3 bases: TGTGCCAGCAGTGGACATGGGGCGACTAATGAAAAACTGTTTTTT. The encoded protein is CASSGHGATNEKLFF.

The chain carries TRBV20-1 and TRBJ2-1; D gene uncertain. V was cut by 4 bases and J by 6 bases, with 10 bases left in between. The CDR3 spans 12 residues. CDR1 DFQATT and CDR2 SNEGSKA come from the germline V gene (reference sequence). The CDR3 bases are TGCAGTGCTAAGGTTATTAGCAATGAGCAGTTCTTC. Protein: CSAKVISNEQFF.

The chain joins TRBV7-3 to TRBJ1-2; D is possibly TRBD1 (5 bases). V was shortened by 5 bases and J by 5 bases, with 12 bases between the two germline ends. Per the germline V gene, CDR1 is SGHTA and CDR2 is FQGTGA. There are 13 residues in the CDR3. CDR3 loop: CASSPRGGYGYTF. The DNA of the CDR3 is TGTGCCAGCAGCCCGCGGGGGGGATATGGCTACACCTTC.

The chain couples TRBV30 to TRBJ2-5; perhaps D is TRBD1 or TRBD2 (5 bases each). Trimming stripped 3 bases from V and 5 bases from J, with 13 bases between. Per the germline V gene, CDR1 is GTSNPN and CDR2 is SVGIG (reference sequence). The length of the CDR3 is 13 residues. The CDR3 nucleotides are TGTGCCTGGAGCCTGGGACGTCGGGAGACCCAGTACTTC. Amino acids: CAWSLGRRETQYF.

This clonotype was found a few times. The rearrangement uses TRBV27 and TRBJ1-1; no definite D call. V was shortened by 5 bases and J by 4 bases, with 8 bases between the two germline ends. This CDR3 has 12 residues. Per the germline V gene, CDR1 is MNHEY and CDR2 is SMNVEV (reference sequence). CDR3 region: CASSTAFTEAFF. The DNA of the CDR3 is TGTGCCAGCAGTACAGCCTTCACTGAAGCTTTCTTT.

This chain joins TRBV11-2 and TRBJ1-2, with TRBD1 matching 8 bases. The CDR3 is 14 residues long. Trimming cost V 3 bases and J 3 bases; bases outside gene matches: 3. In germline, CDR1 is SGHAT, CDR2 FQNNGV. CDR3 bases: TGTGCCAGCAGCTTCCAGGGGGCGGACTATGGCTACACCTTC. Translating gives CASSFQGADYGYTF.

The chain employs TRBV2 and TRBJ2-3, with TRBD2 matching 8 bases. Losses at the gene ends were 6 bases for V and 4 bases for J; bases not matched to a gene: 6. CDR3 length equals 14 residues. The germline gives CDR1 SNHLY, CDR2 FYNNEI. Written as DNA, the CDR3 is TGTGCCAGCAGGCAGCGGGGGAGGGCAGATACGCAGTATTTT. This translates into CASRQRGRADTQYF.

J is TRBJ1-1 and V is TRBV5-4; no firm D call. V was pared by 3 bases and J by 1 base, with 10 bases between. Per germline, CDR1 SGHNT and CDR2 YYREEE (reference sequence). CDR3 length equals 14 residues. The DNA of the CDR3 is TGTGCCAGCAGCTCCGCCTGGGAGAACACTGAAGCTTTCTTT. This codes for CASSSAWENTEAFF. Using reference TRBV5-4 and TRBJ1-1 for the parts outside the CDR3, the full variable domain is ETGVTQSPTHLIKTRGQQVTLRCSSQSGHNTVSWYQQALGQGPQFIFQYYREEENGRGNFPPRFSGLQFPNYSSELNVNALELDDSALYLCASSSAWENTEAFFGQGTRLTVV.

The chain uses TRBV4-1 and TRBJ1-2; 9 positions agree with TRBD1. The CDR3 sequence is 14 residues long. V shed 3 bases, J shed 2 bases, and the junction held 1 base outside the gene matches. CDR1 and CDR2 from the germline V gene are MGHRA and YSYEKL. CDR3 DNA: TGCGCCAGCAGCCAGGACAGGGGAAACTATGGCTACACCTTC. Translated: CASSQDRGNYGYTF.

J is TRBJ2-2 and V is TRBV9, with D possibly matching TRBD1 (6 bases). Germline lookup yields CDR1 SGDLS and CDR2 YYNGEE. The CDR3 loop spans 15 amino acids. Between the trimmed V and J ends, which lost 0 bases and 4 bases, there was a span of 10 bases. The CDR3 DNA sequence: TGTGCCAGCAGCGTAGGGACAGTGGGCACCGGGGAGCTGTTTTTT. Protein product: CASSVGTVGTGELFF.